This TCR beta chain derives from a study of graft-versus-host responses after intestinal transplantation. Study summary: Isolated intestinal, liver-intestinal, or multivisceral transplants had been given to the recipients.

Profiled with immunoSEQ multiplex PCR; TCRdb holds only in-frame clones, not every one. The sample yields approximately 50,000 clones, 85% to 90% seen once. This CDR3 contains 13 residues. The V and J ends lost 0 bases and 11 bases respectively, with 11 bases between them. Germline V gene lookup returns CDR1 LGHNA and CDR2 YSLEER. The rearrangement joins TRBV4-3 to TRBJ2-1; D gene unclear. This material consisted of PBMCs, taken 26 days after transplant. The source is a human patient who received an intestinal transplant, so some T cells may come from the graft donor. CDR3 in amino acids: CASSQDSPTQQFF. The CDR3 DNA reads as TGCGCCAGCAGCCAAGATTCTCCGACACAGCAGTTCTTC.